This T cell receptor beta chain comes out of a study of T-cell reconstitution after alpha-beta-depleted transplantation in children. The study's findings and limits: Once a year had passed after transplant, T-cell counts and diversity came mostly from newly produced T cells. Some patients owed their high day-60 TCRbeta diversity to surviving recipient T cells and thymic progenitors. After transplant, at about two months, alpha-beta T cells were reportedly derived from several hundred expanded graft clones.

The TCRbeta library incorporated unique molecular identifiers. TCRdb ran MiXCR on the PCR reads and lists one entry per CDR3 protein. The repertoire holds hundreds of thousands of distinct CDR3 sequences, with about an eighth as singletons. V was shortened by 5 bases and J by 2 bases, with 15 bases between the two germline ends. CDR3 length: 16 residues. Germline loops: CDR1 SGHTA, CDR2 FQGNSA. This clonotype was observed a few times. Its antigen is as yet unknown. This sequence originates from a male patient aged 5 to 17 who had a stem cell transplant for acute myeloid leukemia, so the T cells may come from the graft donor. V gene TRBV7-2 combines with J gene TRBJ2-2; D is undetermined. The material sequenced was PBMCs, mostly from graft donor cells, taken 360 days after TCRalphabeta/CD19-depleted stem cell transplant. The CDR3 region is CASSQPWKKNTGELFF. In nucleotides, the CDR3 is TGTGCCAGCAGCCAACCTTGGAAGAAAAACACCGGGGAGCTGTTTTTT.